Following are 24 T cell receptor beta chains from one sample sequenced in a study of cytomegalovirus exposure and HLA in healthy donors. Both 60 Vbeta primers and 13 Jbeta primers went into the PCR. Only in-frame clones appear in the TCRdb table, and some are missing; sequencing was by immunoSEQ multiplex PCR. Of 110,000 to 150,000 clones in the sample, about 72% were seen once. Sequencing was carried out using PBMCs. All receptors come from a man in his forties in good health and CMV-seronegative.

This clone was detected a few times. The chain couples TRBV19 to TRBJ1-5; 8 nucleotides line up with TRBD1. J lost 2 bases, V lost 2 bases, and 8 bases had no gene match. The CDR3 length is 17 residues. Germline V lookup: CDR1 LNHDA, CDR2 SQIVND (reference sequence). The CDR3 bases are TGTGCCAGTAGTATACTACAGGGGGAGTTGGGCAATCAGCCCCAGCATTTT. Translating it yields CASSILQGELGNQPQHF.

The chain employs TRBV5-5 and TRBJ1-4; maybe TRBD1 (6 bases). Trimming stripped 10 bases from V and 8 bases from J, with 24 bases between. Germline V lookup: CDR1 SGHKS, CDR2 YYEKEE (reference sequence). The CDR3 runs 15 residues. The CDR3 spells CAGQRHRAVREKLFF. The DNA of the CDR3 is TGTGCCGGCCAGAGACACAGGGCGGTTCGGGAAAAACTGTTTTTT.

This chain uses TRBV7-2 with TRBJ1-2; no reliable D call. Trimming stripped 1 base from V and 2 bases from J, with 11 bases between. The CDR3 has 15 residues. The germline V gene has CDR1 SGHTA and CDR2 FQGNSA. In DNA, the CDR3 is TGTGCCAGCAGCTTAGATCTGGGGAGAAACTATGGCTACACCTTC. It encodes CASSLDLGRNYGYTF. The full variable domain, in which reference TRBV7-2 and TRBJ1-2 provide the parts outside the CDR3, is GAGVSQSPSNKVTEKGKDVELRCDPISGHTALYWYRQSLGQGLEFLIYFQGNSAPDKSGLPSDRFSAERTGGSVSTLTIQRTQQEDSAVYLCASSLDLGRNYGYTFGSGTRLTVV.

V usage is TRBV7-6 and J usage is TRBJ2-5; weak D call: TRBD2 (5 bases). Looked up from germline, CDR1 is SGHVS and CDR2 is FNYEAQ. CDR3 length: 10 amino acids. Between the trimmed V and J ends, which lost 9 bases and 5 bases, there was a span of 7 bases. The CDR3 sequence: CASGGETQYF. The CDR3 coding sequence is TGTGCCAGTGGCGGGGAGACCCAGTACTTC.

V is TRBV11-2 and J is TRBJ2-5; D is ambiguous. The CDR3 covers 13 residues. V was trimmed by 3 bases and J by 2 bases, leaving 7 bases between them. Germline values: CDR1 SGHAT, CDR2 FQNNGV. The CDR3 here is CASSFQFQETQYF. For the CDR3, the DNA is TGTGCCAGCAGCTTCCAGTTTCAAGAGACCCAGTACTTC.

The chain recombines TRBV7-8 with TRBJ2-5, with D possibly being TRBD1 (5 bases). Looked up from germline, CDR1 is SGHVS and CDR2 is FQNEAQ. Trimming took 2 bases from V and 5 from J, leaving 12 bases between them. The length of the CDR3 is 14 residues. The CDR3 protein is CASSLLDNGETQYF. The CDR3 nucleotides are TGTGCCAGCAGCTTATTGGACAACGGGGAGACCCAGTACTTC.

This clone appeared once. V is TRBV27 and J is TRBJ2-1; a weak D match, TRBD2 (6 bases). CDR1 and CDR2 (germline): MNHEY, SMNVEV (reference sequence). The CDR3 is 15 residues long. Trimming took 10 bases from V and 0 from J, leaving 16 bases between them. The CDR3 reads CATAEGTHSYNEQFF. The DNA for the CDR3 is TGTGCCACCGCCGAAGGGACTCACTCCTACAATGAGCAGTTCTTC.

This chain uses TRBV28 with TRBJ2-7, with D maybe TRBD1 (7 bases). CDR1 and CDR2 (germline): MDHEN, SYDVKM. Trimming shortened V by 5 bases and J by 0 bases, and 17 bases separated the two germline ends. This CDR3 is 16 amino acids long. This CDR3 is CASSPTTGRGSYEQYF. In nucleotides, the CDR3 is TGTGCCAGCAGTCCAACGACAGGGCGGGGCTCCTACGAGCAGTACTTC.

The rearrangement uses TRBV4-1 and TRBJ2-5; 10 bases match TRBD2. The germline V gene has CDR1 MGHRA and CDR2 YSYEKL. This CDR3 contains 15 residues. V was clipped by 1 base and J by 3 bases; unmatched bases: 2. The DNA for the CDR3 is TGCGCCAGCAGCCAAGTTCTAGCGGGAGAAGAGACCCAGTACTTC. Encoded protein: CASSQVLAGEETQYF.

CDR3 in amino acids: CASSDLGGRYQPQHF. CDR3 DNA sequence: TGTGCCAGCAGTGACCTCGGGGGGCGCTATCAGCCCCAGCATTTT. V usage is TRBV6-1 and J usage is TRBJ1-5, with D possibly matching TRBD1 (6 bases). The CDR3 is 15 residues long. V lost 3 bases and J lost 5, with 14 bases in between. Germline loops: CDR1 MNHNS, CDR2 SASEGT.

On this clone itself: The junction differs from germline at one of its ends, possibly a read error. The V and J genes are TRBV28 and TRBJ1-6; D unresolved. This CDR3 region has 13 residues. CDR1 and CDR2 from the germline V gene are MDHEN and SYDVKM. In nucleotides, the CDR3 is TGTGCCAGCACCTCTAGGAGGGATTCACCCCTCAACTTT. As protein: CASTSRRDSPLNF. Using reference TRBV28 and TRBJ1-6 for the parts outside the CDR3, the full variable domain is DVKVTQSSRYLVKRTGEKVFLECVQDMDHENMFWYRQDPGLGLRLIYFSYDVKMKEKGDIPEGYSVSREKKERFSLILESASTNQTSMYLCASTSRRDSPLNFGNGTRLTVT.

This clone was counted a few times. The chain uses TRBV6-1 and TRBJ1-5; 11 bases align to TRBD1. This CDR3 contains 15 residues. After removal of 5 bases from V and 6 bases from J, the junction contained 6 bases not matched to a gene. CDR1 and CDR2 (germline): MNHNS, SASEGT. CDR3 amino acids: CASSHRDRGGQPQHF. In nucleotides, the CDR3 is TGTGCCAGCAGTCACCGGGACAGGGGGGGTCAGCCCCAGCATTTT.

This clone was seen just once. This chain joins TRBV25-1 and TRBJ2-7, with 8 bases aligning to TRBD1. Per the germline V gene, CDR1 is MGHDK and CDR2 is SYGVNS. The trim removed 9 bases at V and 6 bases at J, leaving 16 bases unmatched. This CDR3 comprises 15 residues. Written as DNA, the CDR3 is TGTGCCAGTAGCCTAAACAGGGGGTTGACGGTCGAGCAGTACTTC. It translates to CASSLNRGLTVEQYF.

This clone has more than one count but fewer than ten. The genes are TRBV25-1 and TRBJ2-7; D is possibly TRBD1 (6 bases). Trimming removed 0 bases from V and 7 bases from J, with 16 bases in between. The CDR3 runs 15 residues. The germline V gene encodes CDR1 MGHDK and CDR2 SYGVNS. CDR3 DNA: TGTGCCAGCAGTGAATATATAGGGGGAGTGGATGAGCAGTACTTC. Translation gives CASSEYIGGVDEQYF.

CDR3 in amino acids: CASSEGLAGYEQYF. The CDR3 DNA reads as TGTGCCAGCAGTGAGGGGTTAGCGGGCTACGAGCAGTACTTC. V gene TRBV28 combines with J gene TRBJ2-7; 7 bases map to TRBD2. Germline trimming cut 5 bases from V and 3 bases from J; bases unmatched to any gene: 7. The germline V gene has CDR1 MDHEN and CDR2 SYDVKM. This CDR3 has 14 amino acids.

This chain links TRBV18 with TRBJ1-2, with D unclear. V was cut by 3 bases and J by 5 bases, with 10 bases left in between. CDR1 KGHSH and CDR2 LQKENI come from the germline V gene. CDR3 length equals 13 residues. The CDR3 sequence: CASSPSESYGYTF. In DNA, the CDR3 is TGTGCCAGCTCACCGTCCGAGTCTTATGGCTACACCTTC.

V usage is TRBV5-1 and J usage is TRBJ1-3, with 8 bases lining up with TRBD1. With V trimmed by 3 bases and J by 2 bases, 7 bases remained unmatched. The germline V gene has CDR1 SGHRS and CDR2 YFSETQ. The CDR3 consists of 16 residues. CDR3 sequence reads: CASSSDQGATGNTIYF. As DNA, the CDR3 is TGCGCCAGCAGCTCGGACCAGGGGGCAACTGGAAACACCATATATTTT.

In its sample, this clone was seen once. The rearrangement uses TRBV19 and TRBJ1-1; possible D gene TRBD1, 6 bases. Germline CDR1 LNHDA, CDR2 SQIVND (reference sequence). CDR3 length equals 15 residues. Between the trimmed V and J ends, which lost 6 bases and 7 bases, there was a span of 21 bases. CDR3 amino acids: CASRSPGRGAGEAFF. DNA for the CDR3: TGTGCCAGTAGATCCCCCGGCAGGGGAGCTGGTGAAGCTTTCTTT.

A note on this clone: A junction end diverges from the germline sequence, so it may reflect a read error. Other DNA sequences in this sample translate to the same CDR3. The chain recombines TRBV5-1 with TRBJ1-5; 8 nucleotides agree with TRBD1. This CDR3 region has 15 residues. Germline CDR1 and CDR2: SGHRS and YFSETQ. This chain's CDR3 is CASSLAGGSVQPQHF. The CDR3 bases are TGCGCCAGCAGCCTAGCAGGGGGCTCTGTTCAGCCTCAGCATTTT. The whole variable domain, remainder taken from reference TRBV5-1 and TRBJ1-5, is KAGVTQTPRYLIKTRGQQVTLSCSPISGHRSVSWYQQTPGQGLQFLFEYFSETQRNKGNFPGRFSGRQFSNSRSEMNVSTLELGDSALYLCASSLAGGSVQPQHFGDGTRLSIL.

The chain combines TRBV11-2 with TRBJ2-1, with 12 nucleotides matching TRBD2. V gave up 1 base and J gave up 8 bases; unmatched junction bases: 9. Germline assignment: CDR1 SGHAT and CDR2 FQNNGV. The length of the CDR3 is 17 residues. Here the CDR3 reads CASSLVPTSGSAYEQFF. The CDR3 DNA reads as TGTGCCAGCAGCTTAGTTCCGACTAGCGGGAGCGCCTATGAGCAGTTCTTC.

As regards this clone: The germline gene is not matched at one end of the junction; a read error may be the cause. This sequence joins TRBV7-9 and TRBJ1-1; D perhaps matches TRBD1 (6 bases). This CDR3 spans 14 amino acids. The germline CDR1 and CDR2 sequences are SEHNR and FQNEAQ (reference sequence). The chain's CDR3 is CSSSGGASNTEAFF. For the CDR3, the DNA is TGTTCCAGCAGCGGGGGCGCATCCAACACTGAAGCTTTCTTT.

The V call is TRBV7-2, the J call TRBJ2-7, with a weak D call TRBD1 (5 bases). The V end lost 5 bases, the J end lost 6 bases, and 14 bases lay between the germline ends. This CDR3 spans 13 amino acids. Germline assignment: CDR1 SGHTA and CDR2 FQGNSA. Here the CDR3 reads CASSDGAGREQYF. CDR3 bases: TGTGCCAGCAGCGATGGGGCTGGCCGCGAGCAGTACTTC. Looking up the rest from reference TRBV7-2 and TRBJ2-7 gives the full variable domain: GAGVSQSPSNKVTEKGKDVELRCDPISGHTALYWYRQSLGQGLEFLIYFQGNSAPDKSGLPSDRFSAERTGGSVSTLTIQRTQQEDSAVYLCASSDGAGREQYFGPGTRLTVT.

This clone was detected a few times. For the CDR3, the DNA is TGTGCCAGCAGCAAACGGGCCGGGGACACTGAAGCTTTCTTT. The encoded protein is CASSKRAGDTEAFF. The rearrangement links TRBV21-1 to TRBJ1-1. TRBV21-1 is a recognized pseudogene. The CDR3 extends over 14 amino acids.

The chain couples TRBV7-6 to TRBJ2-6; 8 positions agree with TRBD2. The CDR3 has 18 amino acids. The germline CDR1 and CDR2 sequences are SGHVS and FNYEAQ. Trimming took 5 bases from V and 1 from J; bases not matched to a gene: 10. The chain's CDR3 is CASSPGKLAGSGANVLTF. The CDR3, as DNA: TGTGCCAGCAGCCCGGGGAAATTAGCGGGGTCTGGGGCCAACGTCCTGACTTTC.